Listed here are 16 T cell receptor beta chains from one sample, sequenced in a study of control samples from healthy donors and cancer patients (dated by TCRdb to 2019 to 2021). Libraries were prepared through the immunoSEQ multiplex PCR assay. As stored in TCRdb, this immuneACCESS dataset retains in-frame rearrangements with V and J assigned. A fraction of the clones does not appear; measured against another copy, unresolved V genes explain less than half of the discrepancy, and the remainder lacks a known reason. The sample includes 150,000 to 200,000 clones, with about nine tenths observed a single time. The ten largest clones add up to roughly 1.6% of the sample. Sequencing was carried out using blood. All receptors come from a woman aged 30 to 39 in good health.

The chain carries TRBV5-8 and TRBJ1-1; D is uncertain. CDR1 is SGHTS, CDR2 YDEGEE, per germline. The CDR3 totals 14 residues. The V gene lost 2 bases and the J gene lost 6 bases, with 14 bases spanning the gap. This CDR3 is CASSFIGGVPEAFF. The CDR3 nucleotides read TGTGCCAGCAGCTTTATTGGTGGGGTTCCTGAAGCTTTCTTT.

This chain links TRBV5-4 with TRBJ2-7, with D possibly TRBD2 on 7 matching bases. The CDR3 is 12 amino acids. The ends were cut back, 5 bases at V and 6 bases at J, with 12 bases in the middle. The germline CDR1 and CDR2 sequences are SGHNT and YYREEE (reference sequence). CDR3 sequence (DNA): TGTGCCAGCAGAGCAGGGGAGGGCGAGCAGTACTTC. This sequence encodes CASRAGEGEQYF. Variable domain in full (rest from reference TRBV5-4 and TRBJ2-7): ETGVTQSPTHLIKTRGQQVTLRCSSQSGHNTVSWYQQALGQGPQFIFQYYREEENGRGNFPPRFSGLQFPNYSSELNVNALELDDSALYLCASRAGEGEQYFGPGTRLTVT.

CDR3 bases: TGTGCCAGCAGCTCCTGGACAGGCCAAGAGACCCAGTACTTC. Translating gives CASSSWTGQETQYF. This chain joins TRBV7-7 and TRBJ2-5, with TRBD1 matching over 7 bases. The CDR3 has 14 residues. Germline CDR1 SSHAT, CDR2 FNYEAQ (reference sequence). V dropped 4 bases and J dropped 1; count of bases not matched to a gene: 3.

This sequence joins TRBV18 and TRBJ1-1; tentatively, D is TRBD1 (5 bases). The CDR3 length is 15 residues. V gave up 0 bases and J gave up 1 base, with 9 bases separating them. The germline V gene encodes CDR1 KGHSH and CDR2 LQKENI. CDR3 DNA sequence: TGTGCCAGCTCACCACCGCGGGGGAGGAACACTGAAGCTTTCTTT. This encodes CASSPPRGRNTEAFF.

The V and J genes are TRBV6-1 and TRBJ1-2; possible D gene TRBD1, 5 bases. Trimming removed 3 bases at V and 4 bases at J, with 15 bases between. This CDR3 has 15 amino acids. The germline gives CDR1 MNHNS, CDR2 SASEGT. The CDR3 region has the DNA TGTGCCAGCAGTGAGCCGGGACGGACCTTCTATGGCTACACCTTC. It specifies CASSEPGRTFYGYTF.

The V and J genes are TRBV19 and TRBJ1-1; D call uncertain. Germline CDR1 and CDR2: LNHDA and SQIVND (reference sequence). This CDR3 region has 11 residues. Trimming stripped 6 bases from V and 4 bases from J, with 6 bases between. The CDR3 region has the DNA TGTGCCAGTAGGCGGGGCACTGAAGCTTTCTTT. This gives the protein CASRRGTEAFF.

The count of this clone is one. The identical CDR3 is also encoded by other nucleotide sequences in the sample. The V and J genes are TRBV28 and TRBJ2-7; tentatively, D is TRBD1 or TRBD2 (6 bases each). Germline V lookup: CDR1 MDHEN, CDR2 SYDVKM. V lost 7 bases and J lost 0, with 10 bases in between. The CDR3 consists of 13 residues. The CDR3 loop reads CASNGGSSYEQYF. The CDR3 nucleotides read TGTGCCAGCAACGGGGGCTCCTCCTACGAGCAGTACTTC.

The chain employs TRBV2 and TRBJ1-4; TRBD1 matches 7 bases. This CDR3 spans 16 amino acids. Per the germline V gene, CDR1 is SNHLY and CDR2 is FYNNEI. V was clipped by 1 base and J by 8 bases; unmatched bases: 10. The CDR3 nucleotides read TGTGCCAGCAGTGAAGAGGCGTGGCAGGGGGGGGAAAAACTGTTTTTT. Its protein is CASSEEAWQGGEKLFF.

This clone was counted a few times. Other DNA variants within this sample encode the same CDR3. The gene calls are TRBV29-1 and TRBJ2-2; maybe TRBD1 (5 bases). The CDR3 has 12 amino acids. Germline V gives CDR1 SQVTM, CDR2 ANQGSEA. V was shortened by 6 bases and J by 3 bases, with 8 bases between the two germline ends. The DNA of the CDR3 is TGCAGCGTCCAGGGTTACACCGGGGAGCTGTTTTTT. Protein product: CSVQGYTGELFF.

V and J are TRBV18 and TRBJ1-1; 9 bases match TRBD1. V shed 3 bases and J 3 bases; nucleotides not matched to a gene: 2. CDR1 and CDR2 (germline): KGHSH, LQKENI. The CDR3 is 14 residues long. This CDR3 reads CASSPRTGDTEAFF. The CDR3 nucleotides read TGTGCCAGCTCACCCCGGACAGGGGACACTGAAGCTTTCTTT.

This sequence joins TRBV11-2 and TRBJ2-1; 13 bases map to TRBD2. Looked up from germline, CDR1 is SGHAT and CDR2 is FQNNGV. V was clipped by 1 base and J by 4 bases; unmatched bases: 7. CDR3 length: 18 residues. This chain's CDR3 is CASSLGTSGSRPYNEQFF. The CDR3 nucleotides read TGTGCCAGCAGCTTAGGGACTAGCGGGAGTCGGCCTTACAATGAGCAGTTCTTC.

The CDR3 nucleotides are TGTGCCAGTAGTAGACAGGGGGAAGATAATTCACCCCTCCACTTT. Protein: CASSRQGEDNSPLHF. The chain links TRBV19 to TRBJ1-6; 9 bases align to TRBD1. There are 15 residues in the CDR3. Looked up from germline, CDR1 is LNHDA and CDR2 is SQIVND (reference sequence). J gave up 5 bases and V 4 bases, and 3 bases lay outside the gene matches.

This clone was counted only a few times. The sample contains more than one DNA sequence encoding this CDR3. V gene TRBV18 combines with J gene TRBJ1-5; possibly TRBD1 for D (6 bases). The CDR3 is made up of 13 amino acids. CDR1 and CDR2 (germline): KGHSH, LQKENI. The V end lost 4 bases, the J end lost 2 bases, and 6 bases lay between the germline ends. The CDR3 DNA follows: TGTGCCAGCTCACAGGGGGGCAATCAGCCCCAGCATTTT. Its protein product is CASSQGGNQPQHF. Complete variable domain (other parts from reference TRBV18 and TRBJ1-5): NAGVMQNPRHLVRRRGQEARLRCSPMKGHSHVYWYRQLPEEGLKFMVYLQKENIIDESGMPKERFSAEFPKEGPSILRIQQVVRGDSAAYFCASSQGGNQPQHFGDGTRLSIL.

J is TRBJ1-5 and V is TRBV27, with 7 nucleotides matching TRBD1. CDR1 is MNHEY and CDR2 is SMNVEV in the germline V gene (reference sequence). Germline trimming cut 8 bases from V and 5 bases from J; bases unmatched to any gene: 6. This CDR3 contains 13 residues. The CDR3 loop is CASQGDSHQPQHF. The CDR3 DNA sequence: TGTGCCAGCCAAGGGGACAGTCATCAGCCCCAGCATTTT.

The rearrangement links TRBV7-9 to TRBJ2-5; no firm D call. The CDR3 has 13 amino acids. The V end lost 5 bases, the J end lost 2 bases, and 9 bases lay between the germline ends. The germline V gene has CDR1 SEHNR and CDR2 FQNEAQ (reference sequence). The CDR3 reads CASSPAAQETQYF. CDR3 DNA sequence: TGTGCCAGCAGCCCGGCCGCGCAAGAGACCCAGTACTTC.

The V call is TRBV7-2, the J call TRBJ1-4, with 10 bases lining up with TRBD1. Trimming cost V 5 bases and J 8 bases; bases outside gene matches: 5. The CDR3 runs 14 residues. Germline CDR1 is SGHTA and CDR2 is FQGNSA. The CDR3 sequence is CASSKDRGGEKLFF. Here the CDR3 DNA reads TGTGCCAGCAGCAAGGACAGGGGGGGAGAAAAACTGTTTTTT.